This is a list of T cell receptor beta chains from one sample in a study of cytomegalovirus exposure and HLA in healthy donors. The protocol was immunoSEQ multiplex PCR, while the TCRdb copy is restricted to in-frame clones and leaves out a portion. Of roughly 170,000 clones detected, 70% to 90% appear once; the ten largest clones hold approximately 0.8%. The sample was PBMCs. These receptors were obtained from a woman younger than 30 in good health and CMV-seronegative. CDR3s include the opening cysteine and the closing phenylalanine or tryptophan. Each record gives: D gene, J gene, V gene, clone size, CDR3 DNA, CDR3 protein. A D gene is named only where the DNA matches it firmly. Where a row states a size, it is once, few, many or the class of an expanded clone; other rows omit it.

D: -
J: TRBJ1-5
V: TRBV28
size: once
DNA: TGTGCCAGCAGTTTGTTGTCAGGGAATCAGCCCCAGCATTTT
CDR3: CASSLLSGNQPQHF

D: -
J: TRBJ1-3
V: TRBV5-1
size: once
DNA: TGCGCCAGCAGCTTGGAAGGAGGGGCAGCCTCTGGAAACACCATATATTTT
CDR3: CASSLEGGAASGNTIYF

D: -
J: TRBJ2-5
V: TRBV11-2
size: once
DNA: TGTGCCAGCAGCCAAGCCGAGGGTACCGGAGGTGGTTTAAGGGAGACCCAGTACTTC
CDR3: CASSQAEGTGGGLRETQYF

D: -
J: TRBJ1-3
V: TRBV2
size: -
DNA: TGTGCCAGCAGTGGTGGAACAGGGCGCTCTGGAAACACCATATATTTT
CDR3: CASSGGTGRSGNTIYF

D: -
J: TRBJ2-5
V: TRBV12-5
size: -
DNA: TGTGCTAGTCAAGGGGTCGGAGAGACCCAGTACTTC
CDR3: CASQGVGETQYF

D: -
J: TRBJ2-3
V: TRBV19
size: -
DNA: TGTGCCAGTAGTTCCCGAAGGCGGGAGTATTTT
CDR3: CASSSRRREYF

D: -
J: TRBJ2-1
V: TRBV4-2
size: -
DNA: TGTGCCAGCAGCCAGGAGGGGCGCCCCCGTGGGGGTGAGCAGTTCTTC
CDR3: CASSQEGRPRGGEQFF

D: -
J: TRBJ1-2
V: TRBV20-1
size: -
DNA: TGCAGTGCTAGTCGAGGGTATGGCTACACCTTC
CDR3: CSASRGYGYTF

D: TRBD2
J: TRBJ2-7
V: TRBV11-2
size: -
DNA: TGTGCCAGCAGCCAGGGACTAGCGGGAGCTTACGAGCAGTACTTC
CDR3: CASSQGLAGAYEQYF

D: -
J: TRBJ1-3
V: TRBV27
size: -
DNA: TGTGCCAGCAGTTTAAGCAGGGGAGGGAACACCATATATTTT
CDR3: CASSLSRGGNTIYF

D: TRBD1
J: TRBJ1-1
V: TRBV28
size: few
DNA: TGTGCCAGCAGCCTTGGGACAGGGCCTGAAGCTTTCTTT
CDR3: CASSLGTGPEAFF

D: TRBD2
J: TRBJ2-7
V: TRBV28
size: once
DNA: TGTGCCACCTTTGTGGTTGGCGGGAGCTCCTACGAGCAGTACTTC
CDR3: CATFVVGGSSYEQYF

D: TRBD2
J: TRBJ2-1
V: TRBV27
size: -
DNA: TGTGCCAGCAGTTTTAGACTAGCGGGAGCCAATGAGCAGTTCTTC
CDR3: CASSFRLAGANEQFF

D: TRBD2
J: TRBJ2-3
V: TRBV6-1
size: -
DNA: TGTGCCAGCAGGGGACTAGCGGGAGATTCAGATACGCAGTATTTT
CDR3: CASRGLAGDSDTQYF

D: -
J: TRBJ1-3
V: TRBV11-2
size: -
DNA: TGTGCCAGCAGCTTACAGGGTGCAGGAAACACCATATATTTT
CDR3: CASSLQGAGNTIYF

D: TRBD2
J: TRBJ2-7
V: TRBV9
size: -
DNA: TGTGCCAGCAGCGTAGGCGCTAGCGGGATCTACGAGCAGTACTTC
CDR3: CASSVGASGIYEQYF

D: TRBD1
J: TRBJ2-1
V: TRBV6-5
size: -
DNA: TGTGTTTGCCGGGACAGAAGCTCCTACAATGAGCAGTTCTTC
CDR3: CVCRDRSSYNEQFF

D: -
J: TRBJ2-7
V: TRBV5-1
size: -
DNA: TGCGCCAGCAGCCCGGGACACTCCTACGAGCAGTACTTC
CDR3: CASSPGHSYEQYF

D: TRBD1
J: TRBJ2-7
V: TRBV28
size: -
DNA: TGTGCCAGCAGTCTTCCCGACAGGGCGGCCGAGCAGTACTTC
CDR3: CASSLPDRAAEQYF

D: -
J: TRBJ1-5
V: TRBV27
size: -
DNA: TGTGCCAGCAGCTCAATCTCGTCTCAACTGAGCAATCAGCCCCAGCATTTT
CDR3: CASSSISSQLSNQPQHF

D: -
J: TRBJ2-3
V: TRBV18
size: -
DNA: TGTGCCAGCTCACCCCAACAAGGGGGAGATACGCAGTATTTT
CDR3: CASSPQQGGDTQYF

D: -
J: TRBJ2-7
V: TRBV28
size: -
DNA: TGTGCCAGCAGTTCCCCGCCTGGTTGGAGCGGGTCGGTCTACGAGCAGTACTTC
CDR3: CASSSPPGWSGSVYEQYF

D: TRBD2
J: TRBJ2-3
V: TRBV27
size: -
DNA: TGTGCCAGTAAACTAGCGGTTGGCACAGATACGCAGTATTTT
CDR3: CASKLAVGTDTQYF

D: -
J: TRBJ2-1
V: TRBV27
size: -
DNA: TGTGCCAGCAGTTCAACCTACCAACCCTCCTACAATGAGCAGTTCTTC
CDR3: CASSSTYQPSYNEQFF

D: TRBD2
J: TRBJ2-1
V: TRBV27
size: -
DNA: TGTGCCAGCAGCCTTAAGGGGGGACTAGCGGGGAATGAGCAGTTCTTC
CDR3: CASSLKGGLAGNEQFF

D: TRBD2
J: TRBJ2-4
V: TRBV7-9
size: -
DNA: TGTGCCAGTCGCGGGAGGGAAAACATTCAGTACTTC
CDR3: CASRGRENIQYF

D: -
J: TRBJ2-7
V: TRBV6-5
size: -
DNA: TGTGCCAGCAGTTCCAGAGGACGGACAGCCTACGAGCAGTACTTC
CDR3: CASSSRGRTAYEQYF

D: -
J: TRBJ1-2
V: TRBV4-1
size: once
DNA: TGCGCCAGCAGCCAAGTTAGGGGAAGCTATGGCTACACCTTC
CDR3: CASSQVRGSYGYTF

D: -
J: TRBJ1-5
V: TRBV2
size: -
DNA: TGTGCCAGCAGGGAAATGGACGGGATAAATCAGCCCCAGCATTTT
CDR3: CASREMDGINQPQHF

D: TRBD2
J: TRBJ2-7
V: TRBV29-1
size: -
DNA: TGCAGCGTTGGTTCTCCGACTAGCGGGAGACACTACGAGCAGTACTTC
CDR3: CSVGSPTSGRHYEQYF

D: TRBD1
J: TRBJ2-2
V: TRBV2
size: -
DNA: TGTGCCAGCAGCTTGACAGGGGCCGCCGGGGAGCTGTTTTTT
CDR3: CASSLTGAAGELFF

D: -
J: TRBJ1-2
V: TRBV5-1
size: -
DNA: TGCGCCAGCAGCTCCCCTGACGGTGGGGGGACGGGACCTAACTATGGCTACACCTTC
CDR3: CASSSPDGGGTGPNYGYTF